The following is a TCR beta chain sequence with its context. Its target antigen remains unknown. No qualities accompany the bases; no much larger clone lies one base away. This sample stems from a study of blood T cell repertoires in COVID-19 (TCRdb year 2020). General notes on the study: Collaborator samples came from the United States, Italy and Spain and covered acute and convalescent phases of COVID-19. HLA class I and class II types, where available, came from metadata supplied by the sample provider rather than from assay-based typing. The repertoires were released in a freely available public database intended as a resource for research on the immune response to SARS-CoV-2. The prospective study material was composed of cDNA or gDNA derived from T cells, B-cell-depleted T cells, or PBMCs. Deeply sampled blood TCRbeta repertoires from subjects exposed to, actively infected with, or recovered from COVID-19 were included in the dataset. The samples were drawn from the first 160 participants of the ongoing ImmuneRACE study and from 1,200 or so subjects provided by 6 global collaborators. The sample metadata nearly always contained a de-identified subject ID, COVID-19 status, age in years and sex.

The collaborating institutions used their own protocols to collect whole blood in K2EDTA tubes. Collaborator samples were shipped for TCRbeta analysis as frozen whole blood, isolated PBMCs, or DNA extracted from either sample type. The full study reports these points: The amount of clinical and demographic metadata varied by source and participant and was provided uncurated.

Spanning cysteine to phenylalanine, the CDR3 consists of 15 amino acids. The retained sequence is limited to the CDR3, 45 bases, with the frame set at the first base. CDR1 and CDR2 were assigned from the germline V gene as MNHEY and SVGAGI. V and J are truncated by 6 bases and 7 bases respectively, leaving an intervening sequence of 19 bases. The immunoSEQ Assay, a bias-controlled multiplex PCR, was used to amplify TCRbeta CDR3 regions from genomic DNA. As for the original processing: The number of nucleated cells in each sample was estimated by amplification of reference gene primers within the assay. Sequence reads were collapsed and filtered to measure the absolute abundance of every unique TCRbeta CDR3 rearrangement. For each sample, productive Simpson clonality was calculated by taking the square root of Simpson's diversity index across productive rearrangements. TCRdb re-hosts the immuneACCESS table, in-frame sequences only. Its copies lack some clones; in the studies checked, an unresolved V gene accounts for under half of them, and the cause for the rest is not known. V, J and clone size were drawn from that table, and D and trimming were deduced from the DNA. In this sample the table shows tens of thousands of clones, 60% to 75% of which occur a single time. 35% to 40% of the sample lies in the top ten.

The sequencing input was peripheral blood. This receptor chain uses TRBV6-5 and TRBJ2-1, and possibly TRBD2, on 6 matching bases. The receptor's source is a woman in her 70s with acute or convalescent COVID-19. The DNA sequence is TGTGCCAGCAGGCGGGATCCCCAGATGGGGAATGAGCAGTTCTTC. The translation is CASRRDPQMGNEQFF.